The 19 T cell receptor beta chains presented below share a single source sample, sequenced in a study of identical twins. TCRdb reprocessed the 5' RACE reads with MiXCR, giving one entry per CDR3 protein. The profile shows some 900,000 distinct CDR3 sequences, 12% of them singletons. These data also formed part of another study, on yellow fever vaccine responses in identical twins.

The sample taken for sequencing was PBMCs. All receptors derive from a young woman in good health.

This clonotype has a handful of counts. The V call is TRBV10-3, the J call TRBJ2-1; D unresolved. The germline V gene has CDR1 ENHRY and CDR2 SYGVKD. The CDR3 has 15 residues. Between the trimmed V and J ends, which lost 5 bases and 5 bases, there was a span of 16 bases. The CDR3 sequence is CAISSVVGSDNEQFF. As DNA, the CDR3 is TGTGCCATCAGTTCTGTGGTGGGCTCAGACAATGAGCAGTTCTTC.

This clonotype has a handful of counts. V and J are TRBV12-3 or TRBV12-4 and TRBJ2-5; D gene uncertain. CDR3 length: 14 amino acids. The V end lost 3 bases, the J end lost 0 bases, and 8 bases lay between the germline ends. The CDR3 is CASSFGRNQETQYF. CDR3 DNA sequence: TGTGCCAGCAGTTTCGGAAGGAACCAAGAGACCCAGTACTTC.

The V and J genes are TRBV28 and TRBJ2-7, with 7 bases matching TRBD1. Germline V gene data show CDR1 as MDHEN and CDR2 as SYDVKM. The CDR3 is made up of 13 amino acids. Unmatched junction bases numbered 7, after V lost 6 bases and J lost 5 bases. The CDR3 region has the DNA TGTGCCAGCAGGGAGACAGGGAACCACGAGCAGTACGTC. Its translation is CASRETGNHEQYV.

The chain employs TRBV13 and TRBJ2-4; no clear D. V was clipped by 0 bases and J by 0 bases, with 6 bases between them. The CDR3 contains 15 residues. Germline V gives CDR1 PRHDT, CDR2 FYEKMQ (reference sequence). The CDR3 DNA reads TGTGCCAGCAGCTTAGGTTCACCAGCCAAAAACATTCAGTACTTC. This translates into CASSLGSPAKNIQYF. The complete variable domain, with remaining parts taken from reference TRBV13 and TRBJ2-4, reads AAGVIQSPRHLIKEKRETATLKCYPIPRHDTVYWYQQGPGQDPQFLISFYEKMQSDKGSIPDRFSAQQFSDYHSELNMSSLELGDSALYFCASSLGSPAKNIQYFGAGTRLSVL.

This clonotype has a count of ten or more. V usage is TRBV4-1 and J usage is TRBJ2-1; 10 bases fit TRBD2. The V gene end was trimmed by 0 bases and the J gene end by 7 bases; junction bases not matched to a gene: 6. CDR3 size: 16 residues. The V gene's germline CDR1 is MGHRA and CDR2 YSYEKL. CDR3 protein: CASSQDLAGVRNEQFF. Here the CDR3 DNA reads TGCGCCAGCAGCCAAGATCTAGCGGGAGTACGGAATGAGCAGTTCTTC.

This clonotype was observed a few times. The chain has TRBV11-2 and TRBJ2-7; 12 bases match TRBD2. The CDR3 sequence is 15 residues long. Germline V CDR1 and CDR2: SGHAT, FQNNGV. Trimming at V came to 5 bases and at J to 2 bases, leaving 4 bases not matched to a gene. CDR3 loop: CASSPTSGGTYEQYF. In DNA form, the CDR3 reads TGTGCCAGCAGCCCCACTAGCGGGGGGACCTACGAGCAGTACTTC. The entire variable domain, with the rest obtained from reference TRBV11-2 and TRBJ2-7, is as follows: EAGVAQSPRYKIIEKRQSVAFWCNPISGHATLYWYQQILGQGPKLLIQFQNNGVVDDSQLPKDRFSAERLKGVDSTLKIQPAKLEDSAVYLCASSPTSGGTYEQYFGPGTRLTVT.

The V gene is TRBV7-3, the J gene TRBJ1-1; a weak D match, TRBD1 (5 bases). Germline CDR1 is SGHTA and CDR2 is FQGTGA. The CDR3 is 15 amino acids. Trimming left V 5 bases short and J 0 bases short, with 13 bases between. CDR3 residues: CASSPYGGMNTEAFF. CDR3 DNA sequence: TGTGCCAGCAGCCCATACGGGGGAATGAACACTGAAGCTTTCTTT.

The sample holds a few counts of this clonotype. J is TRBJ2-5 and V is TRBV15; D gene ambiguous. Trimming pared 3 bases from V and 5 bases from J, leaving 7 bases between. The length of the CDR3 is 12 residues. Per germline, CDR1 LNHNV and CDR2 YYDKDF (reference sequence). Here the CDR3 DNA reads TGTGCCACCAGCAGGCCCCGGGAGACCCAGTACTTC. It encodes CATSRPRETQYF. The complete variable domain, with remaining parts taken from reference TRBV15 and TRBJ2-5, reads DAMVIQNPRYQVTQFGKPVTLSCSQTLNHNVMYWYQQKSSQAPKLLFHYYDKDFNNEADTPDNFQSRRPNTSFCFLDIRSPGLGDTAMYLCATSRPRETQYFGPGTRLLVL.

This sequence joins TRBV10-3 and TRBJ2-1; D may be TRBD2 (6 bases). V lost 2 bases and J 0 bases, leaving 14 bases between the germline ends. The germline gives CDR1 ENHRY, CDR2 SYGVKD. This CDR3 comprises 17 residues. The CDR3 is CAISEEVGRGSYNEQFF. The CDR3 DNA sequence: TGTGCCATCAGTGAGGAAGTCGGGCGGGGCTCCTACAATGAGCAGTTCTTC.

This clonotype was found a few times. The V call is TRBV5-1, the J call TRBJ2-1; TRBD1 or TRBD2 may be the D gene (5 bases each). Deletions cut 3 bases from V and 9 bases from J, with 10 bases between. Germline V gives CDR1 SGHRS, CDR2 YFSETQ. CDR3 length equals 12 residues. CDR3 residues: CASSSNGGEQFF. In DNA, the CDR3 is TGCGCCAGCAGCTCGAATGGGGGTGAGCAGTTCTTC.

This clonotype was seen more than once but under ten times. The chain combines TRBV5-1 with TRBJ2-2; 8 bases line up with TRBD1. After removal of 9 bases from V and 3 bases from J, the junction contained 4 bases not matched to a gene. Germline-derived CDR1 and CDR2 are SGHRS and YFSETQ. The CDR3 runs 13 residues. The chain's CDR3 is CAILDRDTGELFF. The CDR3 region has the DNA TGCGCCATCCTGGACAGGGACACCGGGGAGCTGTTTTTT.

Only a few counts were recorded for this clonotype. This sequence joins TRBV24-1 and TRBJ2-5; D may match TRBD1 or TRBD2 (5 bases each). The germline V gene encodes CDR1 KGHDR and CDR2 SFDVKD. Trimming removed 4 bases at V and 4 bases at J, with 9 bases between. The CDR3 loop spans 13 amino acids. The CDR3 DNA sequence: TGTGCCACCAGTGACGCGAGGGGAGAGACCCAGTACTTC. It is translated as CATSDARGETQYF.

This clonotype turned up a few times. The genes are TRBV5-1 and TRBJ2-5; 10 positions agree with TRBD2. Germline V CDR1 and CDR2: SGHRS, YFSETQ. Germline trimming cut 4 bases from V and 11 bases from J; bases unmatched to any gene: 11. The CDR3 totals 14 residues. CDR3 DNA sequence: TGCGCCAGCAGCCCACTAGCGGGGAGTAATGCTCAGTACTTC. It yields the protein CASSPLAGSNAQYF. The full variable domain, completed using reference TRBV5-1 and TRBJ2-5, is KAGVTQTPRYLIKTRGQQVTLSCSPISGHRSVSWYQQTPGQGLQFLFEYFSETQRNKGNFPGRFSGRQFSNSRSEMNVSTLELGDSALYLCASSPLAGSNAQYFGPGTRLLVL.

This clonotype was seen only a few times. V is TRBV27 and J is TRBJ2-2; 7 bases fit TRBD2. Germline V lookup: CDR1 MNHEY, CDR2 SMNVEV (reference sequence). After removal of 10 bases from V and 2 bases from J, the junction contained 4 bases not matched to a gene. The CDR3 spans 13 residues. The CDR3 is CATTSVNTGELFF. In nucleotides, the CDR3 is TGTGCCACTACTAGCGTTAACACCGGGGAGCTGTTTTTT.

CDR3 in amino acids: CASSPSGRPNLYGYTF. CDR3 sequence (DNA): TGTGCCAGCAGTCCCAGTGGGCGACCAAATCTATATGGCTACACCTTC. The chain is built from TRBV12-3 or TRBV12-4 and TRBJ1-2; D is unresolved. There are 16 residues in the CDR3. Deletions cut 5 bases from V and 5 bases from J, with 21 bases between.

V is TRBV14 and J is TRBJ2-1; 9 nucleotides match TRBD2. The CDR3 loop spans 17 amino acids. With 1 base clipped from V and 3 bases from J, the junction kept 7 bases outside the gene matches. Germline V gene sequence: CDR1 SGHDN, CDR2 FVKESK. The CDR3 DNA reads as TGTGCCAGCAGCCAAGGCCAACTAGCGGGTCGCTACAATGAGCAGTTCTTC. Its translation: CASSQGQLAGRYNEQFF. Using reference TRBV14 and TRBJ2-1 for the parts outside the CDR3, the full variable domain is EAGVTQFPSHSVIEKGQTVTLRCDPISGHDNLYWYRRVMGKEIKFLLHFVKESKQDESGMPNNRFLAERTGGTYSTLKVQPAELEDSGVYFCASSQGQLAGRYNEQFFGPGTRLTVL.

This clonotype has ten or more counts. The V gene is TRBV10-3, the J gene TRBJ2-1, with 8 bases fitting TRBD2. V gave up 3 bases and J gave up 5 bases; unmatched junction bases: 3. The CDR3 runs to 14 residues. Germline CDR1 and CDR2: ENHRY and SYGVKD. CDR3 nucleotide sequence: TGTGCCATCAGTGACGGACTAGCTAACAATGAGCAGTTCTTC. It codes for CAISDGLANNEQFF.

This clonotype has a handful of counts. The chain recombines TRBV20-1 with TRBJ1-5; 7 bases are a match to TRBD1. The germline V gene encodes CDR1 DFQATT and CDR2 SNEGSKA (reference sequence). J gave up 0 bases and V 6 bases, and 5 bases lay outside the gene matches. The CDR3 consists of 14 residues. For the CDR3, the DNA is TGCAGTGCACCGGACAGGAATAGCAATCAGCCCCAGCATTTT. Amino acid sequence: CSAPDRNSNQPQHF.

In its sample, this clonotype was seen a few times. CDR3 sequence reads: CATSDPRSPSYEQYF. The CDR3 region has the DNA TGTGCCACCAGTGATCCTCGGAGCCCATCCTACGAGCAGTACTTC. The rearrangement joins TRBV24-1 to TRBJ2-7; D is unclear. V was cut by 3 bases and J by 1 base, with 12 bases left in between. Germline loops: CDR1 KGHDR, CDR2 SFDVKD. The CDR3 covers 15 residues.